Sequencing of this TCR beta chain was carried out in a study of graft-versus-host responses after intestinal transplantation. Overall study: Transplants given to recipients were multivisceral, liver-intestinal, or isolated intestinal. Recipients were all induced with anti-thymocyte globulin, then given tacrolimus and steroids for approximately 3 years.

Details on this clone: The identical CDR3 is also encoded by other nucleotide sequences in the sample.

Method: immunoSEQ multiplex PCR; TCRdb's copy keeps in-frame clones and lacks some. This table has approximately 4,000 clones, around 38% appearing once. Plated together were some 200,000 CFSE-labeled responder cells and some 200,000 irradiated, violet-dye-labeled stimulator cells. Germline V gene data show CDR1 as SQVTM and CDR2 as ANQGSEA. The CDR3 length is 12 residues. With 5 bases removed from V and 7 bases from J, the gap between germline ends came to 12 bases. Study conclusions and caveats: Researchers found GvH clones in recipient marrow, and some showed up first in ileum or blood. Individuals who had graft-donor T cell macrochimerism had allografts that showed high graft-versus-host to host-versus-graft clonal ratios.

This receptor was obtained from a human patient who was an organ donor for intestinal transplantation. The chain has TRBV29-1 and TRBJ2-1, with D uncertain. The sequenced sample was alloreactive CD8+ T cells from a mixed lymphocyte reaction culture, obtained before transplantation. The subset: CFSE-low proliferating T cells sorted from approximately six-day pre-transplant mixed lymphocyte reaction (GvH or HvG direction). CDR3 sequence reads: CSVSTYYNEQFF. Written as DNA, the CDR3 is TGCAGCGTTTCCACCTACTATAATGAGCAGTTCTTC.